This T cell receptor beta chain was sequenced in a study of T cell responses to AZD1222 COVID-19 vaccine. Study as a whole: Second-dose groups at about 4 or about 12 weeks were pooled. Study-wide points: Repertoires in all cases were sampled only once the peak T cell response had passed. Donors were largely white British and mainly female; clonal diversity was possibly underestimated. CD4 TCRs covered the whole spike, strongest at regions 160-218 and 743-854.

Germline values: CDR1 SEHNR, CDR2 FQNEAQ (reference sequence). Trimming removed 6 bases at V and 13 bases at J, with 15 bases between. CDR3 size: 11 residues. Notes on this clone: Its antigen remains unknown.

Measured with immunoSEQ multiplex PCR; TCRdb has only the in-frame clones, and not every one. Of around 100,000 clones in the sample, 84% are singletons; the top ten hold under 10%. The chain is built from TRBV7-9 and TRBJ1-2; D is perhaps TRBD1 (6 bases). The specimen comprised peripheral blood, sampled on day 0 of AZD1222 vaccination. This TCR derives from an adult in good health. CDR3 nucleotide sequence: TGTGCCAGCAGTCTGGACAGCCTCGGCACCTTC. This sequence encodes CASSLDSLGTF.